This T cell receptor beta chain was documented in a study of T cell changes during pregnancy in multiple sclerosis. The CDR3 is 16 amino acids. Unmatched junction bases numbered 4, after V lost 2 bases and J lost 0 bases. Looked up from germline, CDR1 is MGHRA and CDR2 is YSYEKL. The repertoire was sequenced with immunoSEQ multiplex PCR; TCRdb's copy has only in-frame clones and lacks some. The repertoire holds under 95,000 clones, around 94% seen once, with approximately 0.92% in the top ten. The starting material was peripheral blood, obtained in the second trimester of pregnancy. This clonotype originated in a female donor in good health, enrolled as a control in a pregnancy study. The rearrangement uses TRBV4-1 and TRBJ2-1; 7 bases agree with TRBD1. The CDR3 spells CASSQTTGSSYNEQFF. CDR3 DNA: TGCGCCAGCAGCCAAACGACAGGGAGCTCCTACAATGAGCAGTTCTTC.